Each of the 24 T cell receptor beta chains below was sequenced from the same sample in a study of T cell repertoires in cytomegalovirus infection. TCRdb re-called the reads with MiXCR, one entry per CDR3 protein. The data contain 170,000 or so distinct CDR3 sequences, about 18% of them singletons. Sequencing input: CD8+ T cells from PBMCs. These receptors originate from a human donor in good health (CMV status not recorded). Some clones in this sample may be carry-over from other donors' samples.

The chain uses TRBV4-1 and TRBJ2-1; a possible D gene is TRBD1 (7 bases). CDR1 MGHRA and CDR2 YSYEKL come from the germline V gene. Trimming removed 1 base from V and 7 bases from J, with 11 bases in between. The CDR3 loop spans 14 amino acids. The CDR3 protein is CASSQGPGGNEQFF. In nucleotides, the CDR3 is TGCGCCAGCAGCCAAGGGCCAGGGGGGAATGAGCAGTTCTTC.

This clonotype was found many times. The V gene is TRBV7-2, the J gene TRBJ1-1; D uncertain. This CDR3 has 13 residues. V gave up 0 bases and J gave up 8 bases, with 10 bases separating them. The germline V gene has CDR1 SGHTA and CDR2 FQGNSA. CDR3 nucleotide sequence: TGTGCCAGCAGCTTAGCTCCGGTTGAGGAAGCTTTCTTT. It encodes CASSLAPVEEAFF.

This clonotype was counted only a few times. The gene calls are TRBV6-5 and TRBJ1-1; 9 nucleotides match TRBD1. Germline CDR1 MNHEY, CDR2 SVGAGI. CDR3 size: 15 residues. Losses at the gene ends were 5 bases for V and 4 bases for J; bases not matched to a gene: 8. CDR3: CASSPTQGAGTEAFF. In DNA, the CDR3 is TGTGCCAGCAGTCCGACACAGGGGGCCGGCACTGAAGCTTTCTTT.

This clonotype was counted only a few times. The rearrangement links TRBV7-3 to TRBJ2-5; tentative D call: TRBD1 (6 bases). CDR1 is SGHTA, CDR2 FQGTGA, per germline. V lost 1 base and J 5 bases, leaving 14 bases between the germline ends. There are 15 residues in the CDR3. The CDR3 nucleotides read TGTGCCAGCAGCTTAAATCTGGGGGCGAGGGAGACCCAGTACTTC. It translates to CASSLNLGARETQYF. Using reference TRBV7-3 and TRBJ2-5 for the parts outside the CDR3, the full variable domain is GAGVSQTPSNKVTEKGKYVELRCDPISGHTALYWYRQSLGQGPEFLIYFQGTGAADDSGLPNDRFFAVRPEGSVSTLKIQRTERGDSAVYLCASSLNLGARETQYFGPGTRLLVL.

The gene calls are TRBV12-3 or TRBV12-4 and TRBJ2-7; TRBD1 matches 9 bases. The CDR3 sequence is 14 residues long. Unmatched junction bases numbered 6, after V lost 4 bases and J lost 5 bases. CDR3 residues: CASSSGQGLDEQYF. The CDR3 DNA reads TGTGCCAGCAGTTCGGGACAGGGCCTGGACGAGCAGTACTTC.

This clonotype was detected a few times. The chain combines TRBV11-2 with TRBJ2-2; perhaps TRBD1 as D (5 bases). V was trimmed by 5 bases and J by 2 bases, leaving 9 bases between them. The CDR3 contains 14 residues. Germline V lookup: CDR1 SGHAT, CDR2 FQNNGV. CDR3 region: CASSQGLNTGELFF. The CDR3, as DNA: TGTGCCAGCAGCCAGGGCTTAAACACCGGGGAGCTGTTTTTT.

This clonotype showed up just a few times. The CDR3 loop reads CSATPPQLPYEQYF. The CDR3 DNA reads as TGCAGTGCTACCCCCCCCCAGCTACCCTACGAGCAGTACTTC. This chain connects TRBV20-1 to TRBJ2-7; D ambiguous. The V gene's germline CDR1 is DFQATT and CDR2 SNEGSKA (reference sequence). V was pared by 4 bases and J by 2 bases, with 15 bases between. The CDR3 is 14 amino acids.

This chain links TRBV7-2 with TRBJ1-3; possible D gene TRBD1, 6 bases. V lost 5 bases to trimming and J lost 0 bases, with 11 bases between them. The CDR3 is 15 residues long. Germline assignment: CDR1 SGHTA and CDR2 FQGNSA. Here the CDR3 reads CASSHGQLSGNTIYF. The CDR3 DNA follows: TGTGCCAGCAGCCACGGACAGCTCTCTGGAAACACCATATATTTT.

Here the CDR3 reads CASSGTSGVSSYEQYF. The CDR3 coding sequence is TGTGCCAGCAGTGGCACCAGCGGGGTTTCCTCCTACGAGCAGTACTTC. This chain connects TRBV7-9 to TRBJ2-7, with 7 positions matching TRBD2. Germline trimming cut 6 bases from V and 0 bases from J; bases unmatched to any gene: 11. From germline, CDR1 is SEHNR and CDR2 FQNEAQ (reference sequence). The CDR3 totals 16 residues. Drawing the rest from reference TRBV7-9 and TRBJ2-7, the complete variable domain is DTGVSQNPRHKITKRGQNVTFRCDPISEHNRLYWYRQTLGQGPEFLTYFQNEAQLEKSRLLSDRFSAERPKGSFSTLEIQRTEQGDSAMYLCASSGTSGVSSYEQYFGPGTRLTVT.

This clonotype has a handful of counts. The CDR3, as DNA: TGTGCCTGGGTGGTAGCGGGGAACTCCTACAATGAGCAGTTCTTC. Translated: CAWVVAGNSYNEQFF. This chain uses TRBV30 with TRBJ2-1; 8 positions agree with TRBD2. V lost 5 bases to trimming and J lost 0 bases; unmatched junction nucleotides: 6. Germline V gene lookup returns CDR1 GTSNPN and CDR2 SVGIG (reference sequence). The CDR3 is 15 amino acids.

The chain is built from TRBV20-1 and TRBJ2-7; the match to TRBD2 covers 14 bases. The CDR3 consists of 16 residues. Trimming at V came to 6 bases and at J to 3 bases, leaving 10 bases not matched to a gene. The germline V gene encodes CDR1 DFQATT and CDR2 SNEGSKA (reference sequence). The CDR3 bases are TGCAGTGCGCCCTTTGGGGGGACTAGCGGGGGCTACGAGCAGTACTTC. Protein product: CSAPFGGTSGGYEQYF.

This chain joins TRBV6-6 and TRBJ2-1; D is unclear. Germline V gene data show CDR1 as MNHNY and CDR2 as SVGAGI (reference sequence). Trimming cost V 6 bases and J 7 bases, with 19 bases left between them. This CDR3 contains 15 residues. The CDR3 DNA reads TGTGCCAGCAGAGGTTCGGGCAGTAGGTATAATGAGCAGTTCTTC. This sequence encodes CASRGSGSRYNEQFF.

The chain carries TRBV9 and TRBJ2-1; the D is unclear. Trimming pared 0 bases from V and 8 bases from J, leaving 3 bases between. The CDR3 totals 11 residues. Germline loops: CDR1 SGDLS, CDR2 YYNGEE. CDR3 amino acids: CASSVDDEQFF. The CDR3 DNA reads as TGTGCCAGCAGCGTAGATGATGAGCAGTTCTTC.

In its sample, this clonotype was seen once. The chain carries TRBV7-2 and TRBJ1-2; D might be TRBD1 (6 bases). This CDR3 has 16 amino acids. V lost 1 base and J 6 bases, leaving 18 bases between the germline ends. Germline V CDR1 and CDR2: SGHTA, FQGNSA. The CDR3 DNA sequence: TGTGCCAGCAGCTTAGATCACAGGGCGGGATACGATGGCTACACCTTC. This gives the protein CASSLDHRAGYDGYTF.

This clonotype turned up a few times. The J gene is TRBJ1-1, the V gene TRBV5-4; no clear D gene. Looked up from germline, CDR1 is SGHNT and CDR2 is YYREEE (reference sequence). The V end lost 0 bases, the J end lost 1 base, and 7 bases lay between the germline ends. The CDR3 is 14 residues long. CDR3 loop: CASSLEPENTEAFF. The CDR3 DNA is TGTGCCAGCAGCTTGGAGCCGGAGAACACTGAAGCTTTCTTT.

This clonotype was picked up a small number of times. This clone may be a read error of a much larger clone one base away. This CDR3 is missing its conserved last phenylalanine or tryptophan, likely due to a read error. J is TRBJ1-6 and V is TRBV4-1; a possible D gene is TRBD1 (5 bases). This CDR3 has 14 residues. Looked up from germline, CDR1 is MGHRA and CDR2 is YSYEKL. V was trimmed by 1 base and J by 7 bases, leaving 8 bases between them. The CDR3 DNA reads TGCGCCAGCAGCCAAGCCGGGGCAAATTCACCCCTCCACTTA. Residues: CASSQAGANSPLHL.

This clonotype was seen a handful of times. This chain links TRBV6-2 or TRBV6-3 with TRBJ1-1; D may be TRBD1 (6 bases). V was pared by 0 bases and J by 3 bases, with 8 bases between. CDR3 length: 14 residues. Germline V gives CDR1 MNHEY, CDR2 SVGEGT. The CDR3 bases are TGTGCCAGCAGTTACTCGAGGGGGTACACTGAAGCTTTCTTT. Protein product: CASSYSRGYTEAFF.

V gene TRBV2 combines with J gene TRBJ2-5; D may be TRBD1 (5 bases). This CDR3 region has 15 residues. CDR1 is SNHLY, CDR2 FYNNEI, per germline. Trimming shortened V by 3 bases and J by 5 bases, and 16 bases separated the two germline ends. As DNA, the CDR3 is TGTGCCAGCAGTGATCGAGTCAGGGTAACGGAGACCCAGTACTTC. This gives the protein CASSDRVRVTETQYF.

CDR3 residues: CSATPTGAGNTIYF. The DNA of the CDR3 is TGCAGTGCTACACCTACAGGGGCTGGAAACACCATATATTTT. This sequence joins TRBV20-1 and TRBJ1-3; 7 nucleotides match TRBD1. The junction had 5 bases not matched to a gene; V was cut back by 4 bases and J by 2 bases. Per germline, CDR1 DFQATT and CDR2 SNEGSKA (reference sequence). The CDR3 consists of 14 residues.

This clonotype was found a few times. V usage is TRBV20-1 and J usage is TRBJ2-7; D is uncertain. With 3 bases removed from V and 3 bases from J, the gap between germline ends came to 9 bases. Per the germline V gene, CDR1 is DFQATT and CDR2 is SNEGSKA (reference sequence). CDR3 length: 12 residues. The CDR3 protein is CSASLKDYEQYF. CDR3 DNA: TGCAGTGCTAGCTTAAAGGACTACGAGCAGTACTTC.

The table lists this clonotype with a few counts. CDR3 region: CAINPSGTGSPNTGELFF. In DNA form, the CDR3 reads TGTGCCATCAACCCCTCGGGCACCGGGAGCCCGAACACCGGGGAGCTGTTTTTT. This chain links TRBV10-3 with TRBJ2-2; D possibly corresponds to TRBD2 (6 bases). The CDR3 contains 18 residues. CDR1 ENHRY and CDR2 SYGVKD come from the germline V gene. Trimming took 7 bases from V and 0 from J, leaving 21 bases between them.

Only a few counts were recorded for this clonotype. CDR3 DNA sequence: TGTGCCAGCAGCGCGGGACTAGCGGGAGCGAACACCGGGGAGCTGTTTTTT. This gives the protein CASSAGLAGANTGELFF. The chain joins TRBV6-1 to TRBJ2-2; 14 bases are shared with TRBD2. In germline, CDR1 is MNHNS, CDR2 SASEGT. V lost 6 bases, J lost 0 bases, and 3 bases stayed unmatched. The CDR3 spans 17 residues.

The V call is TRBV28, the J call TRBJ1-1; no firm D call. Between the trimmed V and J ends, which lost 2 bases and 6 bases, there was a span of 7 bases. CDR1 and CDR2 from the germline V gene are MDHEN and SYDVKM. The CDR3 consists of 12 residues. This CDR3 reads CASSLQTPEAFF. In DNA form, the CDR3 reads TGTGCCAGCAGTTTACAGACCCCTGAAGCTTTCTTT.

This clonotype was detected only a few times. The chain is built from TRBV7-9 and TRBJ1-2, with D tentatively TRBD1 (5 bases). CDR3 size: 14 residues. Germline-derived CDR1 and CDR2 are SEHNR and FQNEAQ (reference sequence). V dropped 1 base and J dropped 4 bases, with 10 bases sitting between them. The CDR3 loop is CASSLDSTVYGYTF. For the CDR3, the DNA is TGTGCCAGCAGCTTAGATTCGACAGTCTATGGCTACACCTTC.